The 7 T cell receptor beta chains presented below share a single source sample, sequenced in a study of radiotherapy plus CTLA-4 blockade in lung cancer. Produced via immunoSEQ multiplex PCR; TCRdb's table is partial and in-frame only. Of over 12,000 clones listed, approximately 89% are singletons. This material consisted of peripheral blood, taken from a patient treated with radiotherapy plus ipilimumab. These receptors came from a human donor with non-small cell lung cancer that progressed on radiotherapy plus ipilimumab. Some clones in this sample may be carry-over from other donors' samples.

This CDR3 is CASPTGQGGRGANVLTF. The CDR3 nucleotides are TGTGCCAGCCCCACTGGACAGGGAGGACGGGGGGCCAACGTCCTGACTTTC. V and J are TRBV21-1 and TRBJ2-6; the table assigns TRBD1, which was not confirmed against the DNA. TRBV21-1 is a pseudogene. This CDR3 region has 17 residues.

Comments on this clone: Other DNA sequences from this sample encode an identical CDR3 as well. The chain carries TRBV5-1 and TRBJ1-5; TRBD1 aligns across 7 bases. The CDR3 length is 14 residues. V shed 3 bases and J 4 bases; nucleotides not matched to a gene: 4. The germline V gene has CDR1 SGHRS and CDR2 YFSETQ. The CDR3 DNA is TGCGCCAGCAGCTCGGGACAGCTTAATCAGCCCCAGCATTTT. Protein sequence: CASSSGQLNQPQHF.

This clone showed up just a few times. The chain links TRBV7-7 to TRBJ2-7; TRBD2 agrees at 12 bases. The V gene's germline CDR1 is SSHAT and CDR2 FNYEAQ (reference sequence). The length of the CDR3 is 15 residues. Trimming at V came to 5 bases and at J to 3 bases, leaving 5 bases not matched to a gene. CDR3 nucleotides: TGTGCCAGCAGCCCGGGACTAGCGGGTGTCTACGAGCAGTACTTC. Translation gives CASSPGLAGVYEQYF. The variable domain in full, completed from reference TRBV7-7 and TRBJ2-7, reads GAGVSQSPRYKVTKRGQDVTLRCDPISSHATLYWYQQALGQGPEFLTYFNYEAQPDKSGLPSDRFSAERPEGSISTLTIQRTEQRDSAMYRCASSPGLAGVYEQYFGPGTRLTVT.

The chain links TRBV12-5 to TRBJ2-3; 8 bases fit TRBD2. Germline trimming cut 1 base from V and 6 bases from J; bases unmatched to any gene: 6. The CDR3 consists of 15 residues. The germline CDR1 and CDR2 sequences are LGHNT and FRNRAP. In DNA, the CDR3 is TGTGCTAGTGGTTTGGGATCGGGGGGGGAGGATACGCAGTATTTT. It is translated as CASGLGSGGEDTQYF.

This clone has only one observation. This chain connects TRBV6-6 to TRBJ1-2; 9 bases fit TRBD1. Germline values: CDR1 MNHNY, CDR2 SVGAGI (reference sequence). J was trimmed by 3 bases and V by 0 bases; bases with no gene match: 2. The CDR3 contains 15 residues. The CDR3 region is CASSYSTGGYYGYTF. CDR3 DNA sequence: TGTGCCAGCAGTTACTCAACAGGGGGCTACTATGGCTACACCTTC.

The rearrangement joins TRBV6-5 to TRBJ2-7; possibly TRBD1 for D (5 bases). The CDR3 contains 14 residues. Germline V CDR1 and CDR2: MNHEY, SVGAGI. V shed 5 bases and J shed 4 bases, with 15 bases lying between them. CDR3 coding DNA: TGTGCCAGCAGTCGGATCCAGGGTCCGTACGAGCAGTACTTC. It specifies CASSRIQGPYEQYF.

The CDR3 region has the DNA TGTGCCAGCAGCCCCCTTTCCAGCGGGAGTTACGAGCAGTACTTC. Translation: CASSPLSSGSYEQYF. The rearrangement joins TRBV9 to TRBJ2-7; TRBD2 matches 8 bases. The CDR3 length is 15 residues. With 4 bases clipped from V and 4 bases from J, the junction kept 10 bases outside the gene matches. Germline V gene sequence: CDR1 SGDLS, CDR2 YYNGEE.